This T cell receptor beta chain originates from a study of T cell changes during pregnancy in multiple sclerosis. The germline V gene encodes CDR1 SGHTS and CDR2 YDEGEE. CDR3 length: 14 amino acids. Trimming cost V 1 base and J 9 bases, with 14 bases left between them. Assay used: immunoSEQ multiplex PCR; TCRdb lists only in-frame clones, some missing. The table includes about 100,000 clones, around 92% detected once. The starting material was peripheral blood, obtained in the first trimester of pregnancy. The chain is built from TRBV5-8 and TRBJ1-5; D not resolved. The TCR was taken from a female donor with multiple sclerosis, enrolled in a pregnancy study. The CDR3 coding sequence is TGTGCCAGCAGCTTGCTCGGCGGAACGGGGCCCCAGCATTTT. Translated, it gives CASSLLGGTGPQHF.